This TCR beta chain was sequenced during a study of Graves' ophthalmopathy and Graves' hyperthyroidism. This clonotype was seen repeatedly, ten times or more. For repertoire sequencing, the TCR beta CDR3 regions were amplified from RNA transcripts. The library came from an HTBI-primed first-round RT-PCR and a second-round multiplex PCR. MiXCR, applied by TCRdb to the multiplex PCR reads, yields one record per CDR3 protein. The sample contains roughly 380,000 distinct CDR3 sequences, 15% of which appear only once. The V gene lost 3 bases and the J gene lost 5 bases, with 13 bases spanning the gap. Germline assignment: CDR1 DFQATT and CDR2 SNEGSKA (reference sequence). The CDR3 spans 13 residues.

The rearrangement links TRBV20-1 to TRBJ1-1; perhaps TRBD1 as D (5 bases). Sequenced material: peripheral blood. The receptor was isolated from a woman aged 18-30 years with stable Graves' hyperthyroidism. In DNA, the CDR3 is TGCAGTGCTAGGGGGGATATCTGGACTGAAGCTTTCTTT. Protein: CSARGDIWTEAFF.